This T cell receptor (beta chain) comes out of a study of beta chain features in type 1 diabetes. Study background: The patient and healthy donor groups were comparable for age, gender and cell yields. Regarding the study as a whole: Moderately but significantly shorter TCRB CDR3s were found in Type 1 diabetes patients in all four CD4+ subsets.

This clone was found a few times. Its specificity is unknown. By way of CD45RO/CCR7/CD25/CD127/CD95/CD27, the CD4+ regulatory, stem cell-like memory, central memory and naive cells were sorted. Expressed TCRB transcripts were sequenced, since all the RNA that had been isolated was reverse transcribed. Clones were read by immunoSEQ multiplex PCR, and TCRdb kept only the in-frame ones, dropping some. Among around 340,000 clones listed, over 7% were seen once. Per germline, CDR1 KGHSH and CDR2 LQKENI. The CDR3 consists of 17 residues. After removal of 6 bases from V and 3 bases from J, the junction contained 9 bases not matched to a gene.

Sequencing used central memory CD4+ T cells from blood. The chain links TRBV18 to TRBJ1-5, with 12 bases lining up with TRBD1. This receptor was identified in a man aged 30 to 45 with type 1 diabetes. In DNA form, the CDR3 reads TGTGCCAGCTCCCGGGGACAGGGGGCTGGGAACAATCAGCCCCAGCATTTT. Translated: CASSRGQGAGNNQPQHF.